The 21 T cell receptor beta chains reported below all come from one sample, sequenced in a study of radiotherapy plus CTLA-4 blockade in lung cancer (dated 2018 in TCRdb). Library preparation used the immunoSEQ multiplex PCR assay. TCRdb took this table from immuneACCESS and kept in-frame rearrangements with V and J called. Such tables lack part of the clones; where checked against another copy, unresolved V genes explain under half of the gap, and the rest is unexplained. For this sample there are some 80,000 clones; less than 85% appear just once. The top ten constitute roughly 0.87% of the sample. Specimen: peripheral blood, collected from a patient treated with radiotherapy plus ipilimumab. The receptors here all came from a human donor with non-small cell lung cancer who had stable disease on radiotherapy plus ipilimumab.

The chain links TRBV7-9 to TRBJ1-1; D call uncertain. Trimming removed 5 bases at V and 1 base at J, with 14 bases between. Germline V gene lookup returns CDR1 SEHNR and CDR2 FQNEAQ (reference sequence). The CDR3 runs 15 residues. In DNA form, the CDR3 reads TGTGCCAGCAGCGCTAGTCCCACTTCGAACACTGAAGCTTTCTTT. Translated: CASSASPTSNTEAFF. Full variable domain (rest looked up from reference TRBV7-9 and TRBJ1-1): DTGVSQNPRHKITKRGQNVTFRCDPISEHNRLYWYRQTLGQGPEFLTYFQNEAQLEKSRLLSDRFSAERPKGSFSTLEIQRTEQGDSAMYLCASSASPTSNTEAFFGQGTRLTVV.

The V and J genes are TRBV19 and TRBJ1-1, with D possibly being TRBD1 (5 bases). The CDR3 runs to 14 residues. Germline loops: CDR1 LNHDA, CDR2 SQIVND (reference sequence). Trimming shortened V by 5 bases and J by 4 bases, and 14 bases separated the two germline ends. CDR3 residues: CASSSEGRVTEAFF. CDR3 DNA sequence: TGTGCCAGTAGTTCCGAGGGGCGGGTCACTGAAGCTTTCTTT.

The V gene is TRBV6-6, the J gene TRBJ2-5; D gene ambiguous. Germline V gene sequence: CDR1 MNHNY, CDR2 SVGAGI (reference sequence). Deletions cut 0 bases from V and 5 bases from J, with 7 bases between. The CDR3 length is 13 residues. DNA of the CDR3: TGTGCCAGCAGTTACTCTACCGGGGAGACCCAGTACTTC. Encoded protein: CASSYSTGETQYF.

The rearrangement uses TRBV19 and TRBJ2-3; D unclear. V was pared by 3 bases and J by 5 bases, with 9 bases between. The CDR3 is 13 amino acids. Germline V gene sequence: CDR1 LNHDA, CDR2 SQIVND (reference sequence). CDR3 DNA: TGTGCCAGTAGTATTCGAACGGGAGATACGCAGTATTTT. Protein product: CASSIRTGDTQYF.

The chain recombines TRBV6-6 with TRBJ2-3, with D tentatively TRBD2 (6 bases). This CDR3 is built from 14 residues. In germline, CDR1 is MNHNY, CDR2 SVGAGI (reference sequence). V dropped 10 bases and J dropped 1 base, with 15 bases sitting between them. The CDR3 DNA reads as TGTGCCACCGGATGGAGGGACCGCACAGATACGCAGTATTTT. It is translated as CATGWRDRTDTQYF.

This chain joins TRBV6-4 and TRBJ1-6; 8 bases are shared with TRBD1. CDR3 length: 15 residues. With V trimmed by 6 bases and J by 3 bases, 4 bases remained unmatched. The germline V gene encodes CDR1 MRHNA and CDR2 SNTAGT. The chain's CDR3 is CASRTGADYNSPLHF. The CDR3, as DNA: TGTGCCAGCAGGACAGGGGCGGACTATAATTCACCCCTCCACTTT.

The chain links TRBV7-3 to TRBJ2-1; D uncertain. This CDR3 region has 11 residues. With 2 bases removed from V and 9 bases from J, the gap between germline ends came to 5 bases. Germline V gene lookup returns CDR1 SGHTA and CDR2 FQGTGA. CDR3 in amino acids: CASSLGVEQFF. The CDR3 DNA follows: TGTGCCAGCAGCTTAGGGGTTGAGCAGTTCTTC. Filled out from reference TRBV7-3 and TRBJ2-1, the complete variable domain reads GAGVSQTPSNKVTEKGKYVELRCDPISGHTALYWYRQSLGQGPEFLIYFQGTGAADDSGLPNDRFFAVRPEGSVSTLKIQRTERGDSAVYLCASSLGVEQFFGPGTRLTVL.

This chain uses TRBV9 with TRBJ2-3, with D unclear. This CDR3 contains 13 residues. Trimming took 0 bases from V and 6 from J, leaving 8 bases between them. Germline values: CDR1 SGDLS, CDR2 YYNGEE. This CDR3 reads CASSVAPSDTQYF. The CDR3 DNA follows: TGTGCCAGCAGCGTAGCACCCTCGGATACGCAGTATTTT.

The chain has TRBV6-1 and TRBJ2-3; D remains unclear. V shed 6 bases and J shed 6 bases, with 7 bases lying between them. This CDR3 comprises 11 residues. Germline loops: CDR1 MNHNS, CDR2 SASEGT. The CDR3 nucleotides are TGTGCCAGCAGAAGAGCGGATACGCAGTATTTT. Translated, it gives CASRRADTQYF.

The chain employs TRBV6-4 and TRBJ2-2; 7 nucleotides match TRBD2. V trimming: 4 bases; J trimming: 5 bases; junction bases outside the gene matches: 1. The CDR3 has 13 residues. The germline CDR1 and CDR2 sequences are MRHNA and SNTAGT. The CDR3 nucleotides are TGTGCCAGCAGTGGACTAGCAACCGGGGAGCTGTTTTTT. This translates into CASSGLATGELFF.

Concerning this clone itself: Other DNA variants within this sample encode the same CDR3. The chain combines TRBV7-6 with TRBJ2-5, with D possibly matching TRBD2 (6 bases). CDR3 length: 13 residues. The germline V and J ends were trimmed by 1 base and 5 bases, with 8 bases remaining between them. Per the germline V gene, CDR1 is SGHVS and CDR2 is FNYEAQ. CDR3 nucleotide sequence: TGTGCCAGCAGCTTAGTTGGGGGGGAGACCCAGTACTTC. Translating gives CASSLVGGETQYF.

The V call is TRBV2, the J call TRBJ2-3; 10 bases fit TRBD1. From germline, CDR1 is SNHLY and CDR2 FYNNEI. Losses at the gene ends were 1 base for V and 8 bases for J; bases not matched to a gene: 12. This CDR3 has 17 amino acids. CDR3 DNA: TGTGCCAGCAGTGAAGAACGGCCGGGACAGGGGAGAGGTACGCAGTATTTT. It translates to CASSEERPGQGRGTQYF.

The chain combines TRBV10-3 with TRBJ2-7; TRBD1 matches 7 bases. The CDR3 has 15 amino acids. V dropped 10 bases and J dropped 0; count of bases not matched to a gene: 12. Germline V gives CDR1 ENHRY, CDR2 SYGVKD. The CDR3, as DNA: TGTGCCACTAGCTCCACGGGACAGACCTCCTACGAGCAGTACTTC. Its protein product is CATSSTGQTSYEQYF.

A word on this clone: The sample holds other DNA sequences that translate to the same CDR3. CDR3 coding DNA: TGTGCCATTATAGGGACAGGGTTCGGCTACACCTTC. Its protein product is CAIIGTGFGYTF. V is TRBV2 and J is TRBJ1-2, with 9 positions matching TRBD1. CDR1 and CDR2 from the germline V gene are SNHLY and FYNNEI. This CDR3 has 12 residues. V dropped 10 bases and J dropped 8; count of bases not matched to a gene: 8. The variable domain in full, completed from reference TRBV2 and TRBJ1-2, reads EPEVTQTPSHQVTQMGQEVILRCVPISNHLYFYWYRQILGQKVEFLVSFYNNEISEKSEIFDDQFSVERPDGSNFTLKIRSTKLEDSAMYFCAIIGTGFGYTFGSGTRLTVV.

The chain joins TRBV27 to TRBJ2-5; 7 bases align to TRBD2. V shed 6 bases and J 1 base; nucleotides not matched to a gene: 11. Germline CDR1 reads MNHEY; CDR2 reads SMNVEV (reference sequence). This CDR3 comprises 16 residues. CDR3 sequence: CASSPLWGGGQETQYF. Here the CDR3 DNA reads TGTGCCAGCAGCCCCCTTTGGGGGGGAGGCCAAGAGACCCAGTACTTC.

This clone came up once. The V gene is TRBV19, the J gene TRBJ1-3; D call uncertain. CDR3 length equals 15 residues. Germline CDR1 LNHDA, CDR2 SQIVND (reference sequence). V lost 7 bases to trimming and J lost 3 bases, with 16 bases between them. The CDR3 DNA reads as TGTGCCAGTACCTTCTACGGGGTCGGTGGAAACACCATATATTTT. This codes for CASTFYGVGGNTIYF.

This clone was seen only once. The J gene is TRBJ2-1, the V gene TRBV15; TRBD2 aligns across 10 bases. The CDR3 contains 12 residues. Germline CDR1 and CDR2: LNHNV and YYDKDF (reference sequence). After removal of 8 bases from V and 12 bases from J, the junction contained 7 bases not matched to a gene. The CDR3 bases are TGTGCCACCGCGGCTAGCGGGAGCGCGCAGTTCTTC. Translating gives CATAASGSAQFF.

The chain links TRBV6-5 to TRBJ2-1; possible D gene TRBD2, 6 bases. V was pared by 4 bases and J by 4 bases, with 14 bases between. The V gene's germline CDR1 is MNHEY and CDR2 SVGAGI. This CDR3 is 15 amino acids long. The CDR3: CASSSTGEEYNEQFF. The DNA of the CDR3 is TGTGCCAGCAGTTCTACGGGGGAGGAGTACAATGAGCAGTTCTTC.

The V gene is TRBV7-9, the J gene TRBJ1-5; D not resolved. Trimming stripped 1 base from V and 4 bases from J, with 8 bases between. This CDR3 comprises 14 residues. Germline CDR1 is SEHNR and CDR2 is FQNEAQ (reference sequence). CDR3 residues: CASSLGGLNQPQHF. The CDR3 DNA reads TGTGCCAGCAGCTTAGGAGGGCTGAATCAGCCCCAGCATTTT.

The rearrangement links TRBV28 to TRBJ2-1; TRBD2 might be the D (7 bases). Trimming took off 6 bases at V and 3 bases at J, with 15 bases between the two ends. Germline CDR1 MDHEN, CDR2 SYDVKM. The CDR3 has 15 amino acids. This CDR3 reads CASRPQGTNYNEQFF. The CDR3 coding sequence is TGTGCCAGCAGACCGCAGGGGACTAACTACAATGAGCAGTTCTTC.

This clone was seen a single time. The rearrangement joins TRBV6-6 to TRBJ1-2, with no clear D. The CDR3 is 13 residues long. The germline gives CDR1 MNHNY, CDR2 SVGAGI (reference sequence). The V gene lost 4 bases and the J gene lost 3 bases, with 9 bases spanning the gap. The CDR3 is CASSSGHDYGYTF. The CDR3 DNA is TGTGCCAGCAGTTCCGGTCACGACTATGGCTACACCTTC.